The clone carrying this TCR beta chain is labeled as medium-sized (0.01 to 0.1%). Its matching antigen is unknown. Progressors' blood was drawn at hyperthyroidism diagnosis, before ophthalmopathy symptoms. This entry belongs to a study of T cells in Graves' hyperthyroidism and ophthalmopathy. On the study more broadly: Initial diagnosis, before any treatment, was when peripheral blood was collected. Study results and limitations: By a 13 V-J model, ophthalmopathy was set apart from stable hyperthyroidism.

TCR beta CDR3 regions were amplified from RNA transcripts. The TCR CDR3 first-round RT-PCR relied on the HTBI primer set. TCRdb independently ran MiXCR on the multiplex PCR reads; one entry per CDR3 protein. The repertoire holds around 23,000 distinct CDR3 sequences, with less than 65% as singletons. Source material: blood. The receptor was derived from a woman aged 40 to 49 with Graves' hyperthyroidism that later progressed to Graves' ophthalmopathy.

This CDR3 reads CASSNRGLAEATQYF. The CDR3 DNA sequence: TGTGCCAGCAGCAATAGGGGACTAGCGGAAGCAACGCAGTATTTT. The V and J genes are TRBV7-2 and TRBJ2-3, with 11 bases lining up with TRBD2. CDR1 is SGHTA and CDR2 is FQGNSA in the germline V gene. Unmatched junction bases numbered 10, after V lost 5 bases and J lost 9 bases. The CDR3 has 15 residues.